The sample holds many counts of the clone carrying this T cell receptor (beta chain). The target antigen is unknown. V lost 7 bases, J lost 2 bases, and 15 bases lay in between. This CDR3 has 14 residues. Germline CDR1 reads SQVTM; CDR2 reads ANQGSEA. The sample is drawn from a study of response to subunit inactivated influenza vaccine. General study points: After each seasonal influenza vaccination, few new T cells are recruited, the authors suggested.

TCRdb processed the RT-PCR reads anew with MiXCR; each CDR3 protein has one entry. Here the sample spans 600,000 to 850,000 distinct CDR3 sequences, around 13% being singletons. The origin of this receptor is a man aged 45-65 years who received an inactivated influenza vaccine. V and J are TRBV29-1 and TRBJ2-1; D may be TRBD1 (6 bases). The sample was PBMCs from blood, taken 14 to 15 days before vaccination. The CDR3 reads CSALRGYPYNEQFF. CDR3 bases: TGCAGCGCTCTGAGGGGGTATCCCTACAATGAGCAGTTCTTC.